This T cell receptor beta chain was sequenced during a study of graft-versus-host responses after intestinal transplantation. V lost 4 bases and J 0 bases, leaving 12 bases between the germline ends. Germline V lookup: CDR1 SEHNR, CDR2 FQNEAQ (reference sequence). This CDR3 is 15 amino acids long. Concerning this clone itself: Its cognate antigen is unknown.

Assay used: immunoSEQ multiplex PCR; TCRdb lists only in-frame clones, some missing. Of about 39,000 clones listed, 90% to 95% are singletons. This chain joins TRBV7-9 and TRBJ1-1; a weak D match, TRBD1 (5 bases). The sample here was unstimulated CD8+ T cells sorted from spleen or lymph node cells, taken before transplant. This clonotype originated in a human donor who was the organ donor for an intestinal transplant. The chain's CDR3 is CASSSIRDLNTEAFF. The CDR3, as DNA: TGTGCCAGCAGCTCCATTCGGGACCTGAACACTGAAGCTTTCTTT.